This T cell receptor beta chain appears in the sequencing data of a study of T cell repertoires in cytomegalovirus infection. The wider study: Through public TCR beta signatures, both CMV infection and matching HLA type were indicated. Regarding the study as a whole: Pooled public TCR beta family frequency picked out CMV carriers with the relevant HLA. HLA-C-restricted TCR beta clonotypes specific for CMV led the ex vivo response.

TCRdb redid the calling of the reads with MiXCR, one entry per CDR3 protein. Of about 63,000 distinct CDR3 sequences in the sample, about 19% were seen once. J gave up 3 bases and V 1 base, and 1 base lay outside the gene matches. The CDR3 contains 14 residues. The germline V gene encodes CDR1 LNHDA and CDR2 SQIVND (reference sequence). This clonotype was detected a few times. Its antigen is unknown. The chain couples TRBV19 to TRBJ2-7, with 9 bases matching TRBD1. Sequenced here: CD8+ T cells from cultured PBMCs, sampled from culture after CMV antigen stimulation. The origin of this receptor is a human donor in good health (CMV status not recorded). Some clones in this sample may be carry-over from other donors' samples. The CDR3 DNA follows: TGTGCCAGTAGTATAGGACAGGGGGACTACGAGCAGTACTTC. Encoded protein: CASSIGQGDYEQYF.